A single sample is the source of the 14 T cell receptor beta chains below, sequenced in a study of response to subunit inactivated influenza vaccine. TCRdb passed the RT-PCR reads through MiXCR, listing each CDR3 protein once. Of approximately 700,000 distinct CDR3 sequences in the sample, about 14% were seen once. The input for sequencing was PBMCs from blood, taken roughly 15 days before vaccination. The receptors shown here come from a man over 45 who received an inactivated influenza vaccine.

This clonotype was observed a few times. V and J are TRBV7-2 and TRBJ2-5, with 11 bases matching TRBD1. This CDR3 is built from 17 residues. Germline CDR1 reads SGHTA; CDR2 reads FQGNSA. J was trimmed by 2 bases and V by 5 bases; bases with no gene match: 10. In DNA, the CDR3 is TGTGCCAGCAGCCGTATTATGCGGGACAGGGGGCAAGAGACCCAGTACTTC. It codes for CASSRIMRDRGQETQYF.

The chain employs TRBV20-1 and TRBJ1-6; no clear D gene. The CDR3 runs 15 residues. V was pared by 5 bases and J by 6 bases, with 17 bases between. Germline V gene data show CDR1 as DFQATT and CDR2 as SNEGSKA (reference sequence). CDR3 sequence reads: CSAHGLERPNSPLHF. CDR3 coding DNA: TGCAGTGCTCACGGACTCGAACGTCCTAATTCACCCCTCCACTTT.

This clonotype was recorded a few times. The genes are TRBV5-8 and TRBJ2-1; TRBD2 matches at 8 bases. Germline V CDR1 and CDR2: SGHTS, YDEGEE. The CDR3 length is 15 residues. V was pared by 6 bases and J by 4 bases, with 9 bases of the junction left unmatched. CDR3 amino acids: CASNQGGGWYNEQFF. The DNA of the CDR3 is TGTGCCAGCAACCAAGGCGGGGGGTGGTACAATGAGCAGTTCTTC.

This clonotype has only a few counts. This chain joins TRBV24-1 and TRBJ2-3; D is unresolved. This CDR3 is built from 15 residues. V was clipped by 1 base and J by 0 bases, with 7 bases between them. Germline V gene lookup returns CDR1 KGHDR and CDR2 SFDVKD. CDR3 in DNA: TGTGCCACCAGTGATTTTCCCGGTAGCACAGATACGCAGTATTTT. It codes for CATSDFPGSTDTQYF.

This clonotype was picked up a small number of times. The V gene is TRBV4-3, the J gene TRBJ1-2; no reliable D call. The CDR3 is made up of 15 amino acids. Germline lookup yields CDR1 LGHNA and CDR2 YSLEER. Trimming took 0 bases from V and 4 from J, leaving 12 bases between them. The DNA of the CDR3 is TGCGCCAGCAGCCAAGATCTGGGAGAGATCTATGGCTACACCTTC. Translating gives CASSQDLGEIYGYTF.

V gene TRBV19 combines with J gene TRBJ2-1; D uncertain. CDR3 size: 13 residues. Germline V gives CDR1 LNHDA, CDR2 SQIVND (reference sequence). V was trimmed by 6 bases and J by 8 bases, leaving 14 bases between them. CDR3: CASRWSARDEQFF. In nucleotides, the CDR3 is TGTGCCAGTAGATGGTCCGCCCGAGATGAGCAGTTCTTC.

This clonotype was found a few times. The V call is TRBV27, the J call TRBJ2-7; D remains ambiguous. Deletions cut 2 bases from V and 5 bases from J, with 16 bases between. Per the germline V gene, CDR1 is MNHEY and CDR2 is SMNVEV (reference sequence). This CDR3 contains 15 residues. CDR3 region: CASSLGFQVHHEQYF. DNA for the CDR3: TGTGCCAGCAGTTTAGGTTTCCAGGTTCATCACGAGCAGTACTTC.

The rearrangement uses TRBV6-2 or TRBV6-3 and TRBJ1-5; 8 bases agree with TRBD1. The CDR3 has 16 amino acids. Germline CDR1 is MNHEY and CDR2 is SVGEGT. The V segment lost 4 bases and the J segment 1 base; nucleotides outside the gene matches: 6. CDR3 amino acids: CASSSPDRVSNQPQHF. In nucleotides, the CDR3 is TGTGCCAGCAGTTCACCGGACAGGGTAAGCAATCAGCCCCAGCATTTT.

This clonotype occurred many times. The V call is TRBV2, the J call TRBJ2-2; D remains unclear. This CDR3 is 13 amino acids long. Trimming removed 6 bases from V and 0 bases from J, with 5 bases in between. Germline V CDR1 and CDR2: SNHLY, FYNNEI. The CDR3 reads CASSWANTGELFF. In DNA form, the CDR3 reads TGTGCCAGCAGCTGGGCGAACACCGGGGAGCTGTTTTTT.

In its sample, this clonotype was seen a few times. The J gene is TRBJ2-5, the V gene TRBV29-1; TRBD2 aligns across 8 bases. The germline gives CDR1 SQVTM, CDR2 ANQGSEA. This CDR3 is 14 amino acids long. V dropped 5 bases and J dropped 3; count of bases not matched to a gene: 8. The CDR3 reads CSVSRGGAEETQYF. The CDR3 DNA follows: TGCAGCGTTTCCCGGGGGGGGGCCGAAGAGACCCAGTACTTC.

The rearrangement links TRBV5-4 to TRBJ2-3, with D possibly matching TRBD2 (5 bases). Germline-derived CDR1 and CDR2 are SGHNT and YYREEE (reference sequence). This CDR3 has 15 amino acids. V was pared by 7 bases and J by 0 bases, with 15 bases between. The CDR3 spells CASQRGQTSTDTQYF. DNA for the CDR3: TGTGCCAGCCAGAGAGGGCAGACTAGCACAGATACGCAGTATTTT.

This clonotype was counted many times. The gene calls are TRBV28 and TRBJ1-4; the match to TRBD1 covers 7 bases. V lost 6 bases, J lost 3 bases, and 7 bases stayed unmatched. The CDR3 spans 15 residues. In germline, CDR1 is MDHEN, CDR2 SYDVKM. The CDR3 loop is CASSRLDRSNEKLFF. DNA of the CDR3: TGTGCCAGCAGCCGATTGGACAGGTCTAATGAAAAACTGTTTTTT.

The chain employs TRBV20-1 and TRBJ2-3; 10 bases agree with TRBD2. The CDR3 length is 15 residues. Germline values: CDR1 DFQATT, CDR2 SNEGSKA (reference sequence). The junction had 7 bases not matched to a gene; V was cut back by 6 bases and J by 1 base. The CDR3 region has the DNA TGCAGTGCCAGGACCGGGACTAGCGGCACAGATACGCAGTATTTT. It encodes CSARTGTSGTDTQYF.

There are a few counts of this clonotype. V usage is TRBV2 and J usage is TRBJ1-3; no reliable D call. V lost 6 bases and J lost 0, with 9 bases in between. Germline CDR1 SNHLY, CDR2 FYNNEI. The CDR3 consists of 14 residues. DNA for the CDR3: TGTGCCAGCAGAATGGAAAGCTCTGGAAACACCATATATTTT. This encodes CASRMESSGNTIYF.